In its sample, the clone carrying this T cell receptor (beta chain) was seen many times. TCRdb independently ran MiXCR on the reads; one entry per CDR3 protein. The sample records more than 140,000 distinct CDR3 sequences, about 6.5% being singletons. This sample was taken from a study of T cell repertoires in cytomegalovirus infection. The CDR3 length is 18 residues. Germline V CDR1 and CDR2: MNHEY, SVGEGT. With 2 bases removed from V and 4 bases from J, the gap between germline ends came to 20 bases. This TCR was recovered from a human donor in good health (CMV status not recorded). Some clones in this sample may be carry-over from other donors' samples. This sequence joins TRBV6-2 or TRBV6-3 and TRBJ2-2; TRBD1 might be the D (6 bases). Sequenced: PBMCs. In nucleotides, the CDR3 is TGTGCCAGCAGTTACGAAACAGGGAGTGGGTATGCCACCGGGGAGCTGTTTTTT. Its protein product is CASSYETGSGYATGELFF.